These 7 T cell receptor beta chains share one sample of origin, sequenced in a study of response to subunit inactivated influenza vaccine (dated by TCRdb to between 2017 and 2018). The sample's time point label, decoded: 45 days after influenza vaccine administration. Libraries were constructed by RT-PCR. The sequencing machine was an Illumina HiSeq 2500. TCRdb reprocessing: public reads trimmed at Q25 with fastp, clones called with MiXCR, in-frame beta chains kept. Identical CDR3 protein sequences are pooled into one entry, listed with their most common genes and DNA. For this sample the table gives over 400,000 distinct CDR3 sequences, of which roughly 13% were detected only once. The biggest ten clones account for about 12% of the sample. Sequenced here: PBMCs from blood, sampled more than 35 days after vaccination. Receptor source: a man over 45 who received an inactivated influenza vaccine. Donor details come from another sample of the same person, matched by shared clones.

This clonotype has more than one count but fewer than ten. The chain combines TRBV6-1 with TRBJ2-7, with D possibly matching TRBD1 (5 bases). Trimming shortened V by 6 bases and J by 5 bases, and 17 bases separated the two germline ends. Germline-derived CDR1 and CDR2 are MNHNS and SASEGT. The CDR3 totals 14 residues. CDR3 coding DNA: TGTGCCAGCAGCCAGATGAATACAGGAAACGAGCAGTACTTC. It translates to CASSQMNTGNEQYF.

The DNA of the CDR3 is TGTGCCAGCAGGAGGGAAGAGAATCTTGGAAACACCATATATTTT. Translating gives CASRREENLGNTIYF. The V and J genes are TRBV28 and TRBJ1-3; D gene uncertain. This CDR3 spans 15 amino acids. Trimming stripped 6 bases from V and 3 bases from J, with 15 bases between. Germline CDR1 MDHEN, CDR2 SYDVKM.

This chain connects TRBV29-1 to TRBJ2-7; no firm D call. This CDR3 is built from 11 residues. The germline gives CDR1 SQVTM, CDR2 ANQGSEA. V shed 7 bases and J shed 4 bases, with 11 bases lying between them. CDR3 nucleotides: TGCAGCGCCACGACACCGTACGAGCAGTACTTC. Translation: CSATTPYEQYF.

This clonotype was picked up a small number of times. This sequence joins TRBV20-1 and TRBJ2-1; 8 bases are a match to TRBD2. With V trimmed by 5 bases and J by 10 bases, 7 bases remained unmatched. Germline assignment: CDR1 DFQATT and CDR2 SNEGSKA (reference sequence). The CDR3 length is 12 residues. DNA of the CDR3: TGCAGTGCTGCCCTCGGGGGGGGCGAGCAGTTCTTC. Its translation is CSAALGGGEQFF.

In its sample, this clonotype was seen a few times. The J gene is TRBJ2-6, the V gene TRBV10-2; D is ambiguous. V was pared by 4 bases and J by 2 bases, with 9 bases between. This CDR3 has 15 residues. Germline-derived CDR1 and CDR2 are WSHSY and SAAADI. CDR3 sequence: CASSVGEPGANVLTF. The CDR3, as DNA: TGCGCCAGCAGTGTAGGCGAACCTGGGGCCAACGTCCTGACTTTC.

The chain recombines TRBV20-1 with TRBJ2-7; 9 nucleotides line up with TRBD2. Trimming took 3 bases from V and 4 from J; bases not matched to a gene: 7. The CDR3 extends over 14 amino acids. In germline, CDR1 is DFQATT, CDR2 SNEGSKA (reference sequence). CDR3 in amino acids: CSASWPSGTYEQYF. The CDR3 nucleotides read TGCAGTGCTAGTTGGCCTAGCGGGACATACGAGCAGTACTTC.

The gene calls are TRBV6-5 and TRBJ2-1; D possibly corresponds to TRBD2 (6 bases). V gave up 0 bases and J gave up 4 bases, with 13 bases separating them. The CDR3 is made up of 16 amino acids. Germline V gene sequence: CDR1 MNHEY, CDR2 SVGAGI. The CDR3 protein is CASSYSWAGSYNEQFF. CDR3 nucleotides: TGTGCCAGCAGTTACTCGTGGGCGGGGAGTTACAATGAGCAGTTCTTC.